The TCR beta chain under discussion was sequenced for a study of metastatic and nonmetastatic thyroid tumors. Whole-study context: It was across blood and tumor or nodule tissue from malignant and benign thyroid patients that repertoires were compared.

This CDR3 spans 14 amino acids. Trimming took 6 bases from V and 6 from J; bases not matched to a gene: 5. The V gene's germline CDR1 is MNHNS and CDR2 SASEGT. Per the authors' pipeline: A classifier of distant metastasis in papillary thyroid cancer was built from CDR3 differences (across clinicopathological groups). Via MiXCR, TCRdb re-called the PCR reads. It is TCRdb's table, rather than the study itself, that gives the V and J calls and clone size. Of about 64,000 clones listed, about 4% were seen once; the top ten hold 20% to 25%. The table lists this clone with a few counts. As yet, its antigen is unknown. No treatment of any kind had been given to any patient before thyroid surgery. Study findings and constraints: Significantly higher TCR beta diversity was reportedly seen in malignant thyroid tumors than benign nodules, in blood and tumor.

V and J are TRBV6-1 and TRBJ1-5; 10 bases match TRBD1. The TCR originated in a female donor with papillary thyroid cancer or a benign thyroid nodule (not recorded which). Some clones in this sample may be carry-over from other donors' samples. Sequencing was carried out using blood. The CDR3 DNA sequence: TGTGCCAGCAGCGTGGGACAGGGGTCTCAGCCCCAGCATTTT. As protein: CASSVGQGSQPQHF.